Following are 18 T cell receptor beta chains from one sample sequenced in a study of blood T cell repertoires in COVID-19. Sequencing used immunoSEQ multiplex PCR; TCRdb keeps in-frame clones, though not all of them. The table records 240,000 or so clones, approximately 91% of them present only once. Source material: peripheral blood. The receptors here all came from a woman aged 30 to 39 with acute or convalescent COVID-19.

This chain links TRBV19 with TRBJ2-2; D is unclear. The germline V gene encodes CDR1 LNHDA and CDR2 SQIVND (reference sequence). The CDR3 covers 13 residues. V lost 6 bases and J 3 bases, leaving 8 bases between the germline ends. CDR3 bases: TGTGCCAGTAGACCTACGGACACCGGGGAGCTGTTTTTT. Amino acid sequence: CASRPTDTGELFF.

V gene TRBV5-1 combines with J gene TRBJ2-5; D is possibly TRBD1 (5 bases). V lost 7 bases, J lost 3 bases, and 13 bases lay in between. CDR3 length: 13 amino acids. Germline V CDR1 and CDR2: SGHRS, YFSETQ. CDR3 DNA: TGCGCCAGCGCCTGGACCAGGGAAGAGACCCAGTACTTC. Residues: CASAWTREETQYF.

CDR3 nucleotides: TGTGCCTGGAGCCGAGAAAAAGCTTTCTTT. Residues: CAWSREKAFF. The chain couples TRBV30 to TRBJ1-1; the D is unclear. V lost 3 bases, J lost 9 bases, and 8 bases lay in between. CDR1 and CDR2 from the germline V gene are GTSNPN and SVGIG (reference sequence). This CDR3 is 10 amino acids long. Together with reference TRBV30 and TRBJ1-1, the CDR3 gives the full variable domain: SQTIHQWPATLVQPVGSPLSLECTVEGTSNPNLYWYRQAAGRGLQLLFYSVGIGQISSEVPQNLSASRPQDRQFILSSKKLLLSDSGFYLCAWSREKAFFGQGTRLTVV.

The rearrangement uses TRBV24-1 and TRBJ1-2; TRBD1 matches 10 bases. The CDR3 spans 16 residues. Germline V CDR1 and CDR2: KGHDR, SFDVKD. The junction had 4 bases not matched to a gene; V was cut back by 0 bases and J by 4 bases. The CDR3 loop is CATSDLLGTGVYGYTF. As DNA, the CDR3 is TGTGCCACCAGTGATTTGCTGGGGACAGGGGTCTATGGCTACACCTTC.

The genes are TRBV7-8 and TRBJ2-6, with TRBD1 matching 7 bases. This CDR3 contains 20 residues. V was clipped by 0 bases and J by 4 bases; unmatched bases: 15. Germline V gene lookup returns CDR1 SGHVS and CDR2 FQNEAQ. The CDR3: CASSLAIPGTVSLGANVLTF. CDR3 nucleotide sequence: TGTGCCAGCAGCTTAGCGATTCCCGGGACAGTGTCTCTGGGGGCCAACGTCCTGACTTTC.

The chain employs TRBV9 and TRBJ2-7; D gene uncertain. The CDR3 runs to 15 residues. Trimming removed 0 bases at V and 5 bases at J, with 15 bases between. Germline CDR1 and CDR2: SGDLS and YYNGEE. CDR3 sequence reads: CASSVGYPGPDEQYF. CDR3 nucleotides: TGTGCCAGCAGCGTAGGTTACCCAGGTCCCGACGAGCAGTACTTC.

The chain joins TRBV11-3 to TRBJ2-1; 7 bases are shared with TRBD1. The germline V gene has CDR1 SGHNT and CDR2 YENEEA. V was pared by 2 bases and J by 9 bases, with 7 bases of the junction left unmatched. The CDR3 is made up of 14 amino acids. In nucleotides, the CDR3 is TGTGCCAGCAGCTTATCACAGGGGAAGAGTGAGCAGTTCTTC. Translation: CASSLSQGKSEQFF.

The gene calls are TRBV7-8 and TRBJ2-7; tentative D call: TRBD1 (6 bases). V lost 7 bases to trimming and J lost 2 bases, with 15 bases between them. Looked up from germline, CDR1 is SGHVS and CDR2 is FQNEAQ. CDR3 size: 14 residues. The CDR3 loop reads CASTLLGDTYEQYF. Here the CDR3 DNA reads TGTGCCAGCACCCTCTTAGGGGACACCTACGAGCAGTACTTC.

This chain uses TRBV5-4 with TRBJ1-1; TRBD1 is a possible D gene (6 bases). V was pared by 9 bases and J by 0 bases, with 15 bases between. From germline, CDR1 is SGHNT and CDR2 YYREEE (reference sequence). The CDR3 runs 14 residues. The DNA for the CDR3 is TGTGCCACCGCGGGAGGACAGCTGAACACTGAAGCTTTCTTT. It is translated as CATAGGQLNTEAFF.

The chain recombines TRBV5-5 with TRBJ2-6; 7 bases agree with TRBD1. This CDR3 spans 17 amino acids. Germline CDR1 SGHKS, CDR2 YYEKEE (reference sequence). The junction had 8 bases not matched to a gene; V was cut back by 5 bases and J by 0 bases. CDR3 amino acids: CASSPRTGGSGANVLTF. CDR3 DNA: TGTGCCAGCAGTCCTCGGACAGGCGGCTCTGGGGCCAACGTCCTGACTTTC.

V and J are TRBV7-2 and TRBJ2-4; a possible D gene is TRBD2 (7 bases). The CDR3 runs to 14 residues. V shed 7 bases and J shed 8 bases, with 18 bases lying between them. Germline loops: CDR1 SGHTA, CDR2 FQGNSA. This CDR3 reads CASTLGGGGDIQYF. CDR3 nucleotide sequence: TGTGCCAGCACCCTAGGTGGAGGGGGGGACATTCAGTACTTC.

This chain connects TRBV7-2 to TRBJ2-3; the match to TRBD2 covers 7 bases. The ends lost 0 bases at V and 1 base at J; junction bases unmatched: 4. Germline V gene sequence: CDR1 SGHTA, CDR2 FQGNSA. The CDR3 runs to 16 residues. The CDR3 nucleotides read TGTGCCAGCAGCTTAGCTCGGGGAGGGGGCACAGATACGCAGTATTTT. Translating gives CASSLARGGGTDTQYF. Together with reference TRBV7-2 and TRBJ2-3, the CDR3 gives the full variable domain: GAGVSQSPSNKVTEKGKDVELRCDPISGHTALYWYRQSLGQGLEFLIYFQGNSAPDKSGLPSDRFSAERTGGSVSTLTIQRTQQEDSAVYLCASSLARGGGTDTQYFGPGTRLTVL.

The genes are TRBV21-1 and TRBJ1-2; the DNA was not compared with TRBD1, the D call given in the table. TRBV21-1 is termed a pseudogene. CDR3 size: 17 residues. CDR3 in amino acids: CASRKSETDSLVRGYTF. DNA for the CDR3: TGTGCCAGCAGAAAATCCGAGACCGACAGCCTCGTACGTGGCTACACCTTC.

The genes are TRBV7-2 and TRBJ2-7, with 7 positions matching TRBD2. The CDR3 length is 15 residues. J gave up 0 bases and V 2 bases, and 4 bases lay outside the gene matches. Germline-derived CDR1 and CDR2 are SGHTA and FQGNSA. Here the CDR3 reads CASSLSLADSYEQYF. CDR3 DNA sequence: TGTGCCAGCAGCTTAAGCCTAGCGGACTCCTACGAGCAGTACTTC.

V gene TRBV19 combines with J gene TRBJ2-1; TRBD1 aligns across 8 bases. Germline CDR1 LNHDA, CDR2 SQIVND (reference sequence). Trimming at V came to 3 bases and at J to 5 bases, leaving 9 bases not matched to a gene. The CDR3 length is 16 residues. CDR3 nucleotides: TGTGCCAGTAGTATCTCTCCGGACAGGGTGAACAATGAGCAGTTCTTC. Its translation: CASSISPDRVNNEQFF.

V usage is TRBV5-1 and J usage is TRBJ1-4; D is ambiguous. Trimming cost V 4 bases and J 5 bases, with 15 bases left between them. From germline, CDR1 is SGHRS and CDR2 YFSETQ. This CDR3 comprises 15 residues. CDR3 residues: CASSPRPGGNEKLFF. CDR3 nucleotides: TGCGCCAGCAGCCCCCGCCCGGGAGGAAATGAAAAACTGTTTTTT. The variable domain in full, completed from reference TRBV5-1 and TRBJ1-4, reads KAGVTQTPRYLIKTRGQQVTLSCSPISGHRSVSWYQQTPGQGLQFLFEYFSETQRNKGNFPGRFSGRQFSNSRSEMNVSTLELGDSALYLCASSPRPGGNEKLFFGSGTQLSVL.

The CDR3 sequence: CASSLMFLGGSYGYTF. The CDR3 coding sequence is TGTGCCAGTAGTCTCATGTTCCTGGGGGGAAGCTATGGCTACACCTTC. The chain links TRBV19 to TRBJ1-2; a possible D gene is TRBD1 (5 bases). In germline, CDR1 is LNHDA, CDR2 SQIVND (reference sequence). The CDR3 runs 16 residues. Deletions cut 5 bases from V and 4 bases from J, with 20 bases between.

CDR3 loop: CASRQGNQPQHF. CDR3 DNA: TGTGCCAGCAGACAGGGTAATCAGCCCCAGCATTTT. The V and J genes are TRBV5-8 and TRBJ1-5; D is perhaps TRBD1 (6 bases). CDR3 size: 12 residues. Germline V gene lookup returns CDR1 SGHTS and CDR2 YDEGEE. V lost 5 bases and J lost 4, with 7 bases in between.